The subject of this entry is one TCR beta chain. Some clones are missing from TCRdb's copy, which holds only in-frame ones; the method was immunoSEQ multiplex PCR. Of some 76,000 clones in the sample, about 85% are singletons; the top ten hold around 2%. These data are taken from a study of OX40 agonist ivuxolimab in advanced cancers. The overall study: Partial responses were achieved by three patients, one with hepatocellular carcinoma and two with cutaneous melanoma.

CDR3 size: 15 residues. CDR1 is MNHEY and CDR2 is SVGAGI in the germline V gene. V shed 10 bases, J shed 4 bases, and the junction held 11 bases outside the gene matches. The chain is built from TRBV6-5 and TRBJ2-1, with 9 positions matching TRBD1. Sequencing used CD4+ or CD8+ T cells sorted from blood, obtained in a trial of the OX40 agonist ivuxolimab. The origin of this receptor is an adult with an advanced solid tumor such as melanoma, head and neck, liver or kidney cancer. CDR3: CATLAGTGFYNEQFF. The CDR3 region has the DNA TGTGCCACACTCGCCGGGACAGGGTTTTACAATGAGCAGTTCTTC.